This T cell receptor (beta chain) was captured in a study of human T cells and chemical hapten exposure. Study-level background: Skin of the upper inner arm, roughly 2 cm by roughly 2 cm, received 2% DPC for sensitization.

V was cut by 1 base and J by 0 bases, with 9 bases left in between. CDR1 LGHNA and CDR2 YNFKEQ come from the germline V gene. CDR3 length: 15 amino acids. There are many counts of this clonotype. Antigen: not known. Time point described: pre-sensitization, week 0. Sample treatment: therapeutic diphenylcyclopropenone sensitization with weekly scalp DPC. Source study methods: Counts of TCRs in each sample centred on a median of about 96,000 and extended from roughly 25,000 to 750,000. TCRdb reprocessed the RACE reads with MiXCR, giving one entry per CDR3 protein. These V and J calls are TCRdb output, not the study's own analysis. Among fewer than 50,000 distinct CDR3 sequences listed, 7.5% to 8% were seen once. Notes on the study in general: Expanded TCRs produced significantly more large CDR3 similarity clusters than controls did.

The receptor's source is a woman aged 45-59 years with alopecia areata. Some clones in this sample may be carry-over from other donors' samples. This specimen consisted of whole blood, obtained in connection with sensitization to the hapten diphenylcyclopropenone (DPC). The chain joins TRBV4-2 to TRBJ1-1; D is ambiguous. As DNA, the CDR3 is TGTGCCAGCAGCCAAGCGTTGGGGATGAACACTGAAGCTTTCTTT. Amino acid sequence: CASSQALGMNTEAFF.